This T cell receptor beta chain was profiled in a study of memory CD4+ T cells and cytomegalovirus serostatus. Study as a whole: Healthy Belgian adult donors included fewer than 10 CMV-positive and some 25 CMV-negative people.

Single viable CD3+CD4+CD8-CD45RO+ cells were sorted as the memory CD4+ T cells. Profiling relied on immunoSEQ multiplex PCR, and the TCRdb table lists in-frame clones only, not all of them. The data contain approximately 41,000 clones, approximately 80% of them singletons. Germline lookup yields CDR1 LGHNA and CDR2 YNFKEQ. The CDR3 runs to 15 residues. V was trimmed by 1 base and J by 0 bases, leaving 9 bases between them. The J gene is TRBJ1-2, the V gene TRBV4-2, with D possibly being TRBD1 (5 bases). This TCR was sampled from an adult in good health and CMV-seronegative. Sequences were obtained from memory CD4+ T cells from blood. The CDR3 reads CASSQGGGANYGYTF. CDR3 in DNA: TGTGCCAGCAGCCAAGGGGGCGGAGCTAACTATGGCTACACCTTC.